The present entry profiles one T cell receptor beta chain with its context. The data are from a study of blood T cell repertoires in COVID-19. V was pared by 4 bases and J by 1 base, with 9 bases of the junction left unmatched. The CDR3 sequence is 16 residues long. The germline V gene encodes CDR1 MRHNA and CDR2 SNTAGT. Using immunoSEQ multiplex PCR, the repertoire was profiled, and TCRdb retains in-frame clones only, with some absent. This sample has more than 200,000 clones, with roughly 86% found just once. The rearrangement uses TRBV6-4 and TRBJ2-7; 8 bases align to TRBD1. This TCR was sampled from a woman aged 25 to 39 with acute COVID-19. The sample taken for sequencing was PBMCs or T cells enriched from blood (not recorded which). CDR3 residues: CASSVTDRVWSYEQYF. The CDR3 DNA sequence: TGTGCCAGCAGTGTTACGGACAGGGTTTGGTCCTACGAGCAGTACTTC.